The 11 T cell receptor beta chains reported below all come from one sample, sequenced in a study of PD-1 blockade in classical Hodgkin lymphoma. TCRdb keeps only in-frame clones here, not all; method: immunoSEQ multiplex PCR. The sample consists of about 15,000 clones, over 80% of them appearing once. Following autologous stem cell transplantation, relapse occurred in every patient, and exposure to brentuximab vedotin varied. Source: peripheral blood mononuclear cells (PBMCs), taken before the second cycle of nivolumab. The receptors were gathered from a human donor with classical Hodgkin lymphoma.

The chain employs TRBV29-1 and TRBJ2-7; D unresolved. Trimming shortened V by 0 bases and J by 0 bases, and 6 bases separated the two germline ends. The CDR3 loop spans 13 amino acids. The germline V gene encodes CDR1 SQVTM and CDR2 ANQGSEA. This chain's CDR3 is CSVEDQSSYEQYF. The CDR3 nucleotides read TGCAGCGTTGAAGATCAGAGCTCCTACGAGCAGTACTTC.

The rearrangement uses TRBV29-1 and TRBJ2-2; 8 bases fit TRBD1. Germline trimming cut 6 bases from V and 5 bases from J; bases unmatched to any gene: 5. Germline V gene sequence: CDR1 SQVTM, CDR2 ANQGSEA. There are 13 residues in the CDR3. CDR3 amino acids: CSVDRGGTGELFF. DNA for the CDR3: TGCAGCGTCGACAGGGGAGGTACCGGGGAGCTGTTTTTT.

This clone was seen once. This rearrangement joins TRBV7-8 to TRBJ2-7, with D possibly matching TRBD2 (5 bases). Between the trimmed V and J ends, which lost 4 bases and 4 bases, there was a span of 14 bases. Germline V gene sequence: CDR1 SGHVS, CDR2 FQNEAQ. The CDR3 spans 14 residues. Written as DNA, the CDR3 is TGTGCCAGCAGCTCCCTGGCAATAGCGTACGAGCAGTACTTC. It specifies CASSSLAIAYEQYF.

This chain links TRBV29-1 with TRBJ1-1; a possible D gene is TRBD1 (6 bases). Trimming left V 3 bases short and J 5 bases short, with 13 bases between. Looked up from germline, CDR1 is SQVTM and CDR2 is ANQGSEA. This CDR3 region has 13 residues. As DNA, the CDR3 is TGCAGCGTTGAGGGGGGGCTGGGGACTGAAGCTTTCTTT. Translation: CSVEGGLGTEAFF.

The chain uses TRBV7-2 and TRBJ2-7, with a weak D call TRBD2 (5 bases). CDR1 SGHTA and CDR2 FQGNSA come from the germline V gene. V was pared by 1 base and J by 5 bases, with 15 bases between. The CDR3 totals 15 residues. Here the CDR3 reads CASSLVPRGNHEQYF. The CDR3 nucleotides read TGTGCCAGCAGCTTAGTCCCCCGGGGTAACCACGAGCAGTACTTC. The entire variable domain, with the rest obtained from reference TRBV7-2 and TRBJ2-7, is as follows: GAGVSQSPSNKVTEKGKDVELRCDPISGHTALYWYRQSLGQGLEFLIYFQGNSAPDKSGLPSDRFSAERTGGSVSTLTIQRTQQEDSAVYLCASSLVPRGNHEQYFGPGTRLTVT.

The CDR3, as DNA: TGTGCCAGCGGGCGGCGGGAGGGCCACTACAATGAGCAGTTCTTC. Translating gives CASGRREGHYNEQFF. This sequence joins TRBV7-9 and TRBJ2-1; 9 bases map to TRBD2. Germline lookup yields CDR1 SEHNR and CDR2 FQNEAQ (reference sequence). J lost 3 bases, V lost 8 bases, and 8 bases had no gene match. The length of the CDR3 is 15 residues.

This sequence joins TRBV5-1 and TRBJ2-6, with D perhaps TRBD2 (7 bases). V was clipped by 2 bases and J by 0 bases, with 18 bases between them. Per germline, CDR1 SGHRS and CDR2 YFSETQ. The CDR3 length is 19 residues. The CDR3 protein is CASSFPLAGANSGANVLTF. The DNA for the CDR3 is TGCGCCAGCAGCTTCCCCCTTGCGGGGGCGAACTCTGGGGCCAACGTCCTGACTTTC.

The rearrangement links TRBV9 to TRBJ2-2, with TRBD2 matching 9 bases. Germline CDR1 and CDR2: SGDLS and YYNGEE. The V and J ends lost 0 bases and 9 bases, in that order; junction bases with no gene match: 15. The CDR3 is 18 amino acids. CDR3 DNA sequence: TGTGCCAGCAGCGTAGATCCGGGTACTAGCGGGCTAAGCAGGGAGCTGTTTTTT. This encodes CASSVDPGTSGLSRELFF.

The chain joins TRBV29-1 to TRBJ1-2; D gene uncertain. The germline V and J ends were trimmed by 3 bases and 0 bases, with 8 bases remaining between them. The CDR3 extends over 13 amino acids. CDR1 is SQVTM, CDR2 ANQGSEA, per germline. CDR3 amino acids: CSVDRTTNYGYTF. CDR3 DNA: TGCAGCGTTGACCGAACAACTAACTATGGCTACACCTTC.

This chain connects TRBV18 to TRBJ2-1, with 12 bases lining up with TRBD1. The CDR3 is 18 amino acids. CDR1 is KGHSH, CDR2 LQKENI, per germline. The V and J ends lost 3 bases and 7 bases, in that order; junction bases with no gene match: 13. This CDR3 reads CASSPSAGTGGLRNEQFF. DNA for the CDR3: TGTGCCAGCTCACCTTCTGCCGGGACAGGGGGCTTAAGGAATGAGCAGTTCTTC.

V usage is TRBV5-4 and J usage is TRBJ1-6; TRBD1 matches 7 bases. V trimming: 4 bases; J trimming: 10 bases; junction bases outside the gene matches: 8. The germline CDR1 and CDR2 sequences are SGHNT and YYREEE (reference sequence). The CDR3 length is 14 residues. In DNA, the CDR3 is TGTGCCAGCAGCCCTATAGGGGGCGGGTCACCCCTCCACTTT. Protein sequence: CASSPIGGGSPLHF.